The source of this TCR beta chain is a study of technical replicates of blood from a few donors. The table came from immunoSEQ multiplex PCR; TCRdb's copy has only in-frame clones and leaves some out. Here the sample spans over 50,000 clones, around 88% being singletons. The V end was cut by 5 bases, the J end by 6 bases, with 20 bases between. Germline-derived CDR1 and CDR2 are SGHTA and FQGNSA. This CDR3 contains 16 residues. Source material: PBMCs. The origin of this receptor is a human donor in good health. Some clones in this sample may be carry-over from other donors' samples. The gene calls are TRBV7-2 and TRBJ2-1, with TRBD1 as a possible D gene (7 bases). CDR3 amino acids: CASSARDRQGGNEQFF. The CDR3 DNA follows: TGTGCCAGCAGCGCCCGGGACCGCCAGGGGGGCAATGAGCAGTTCTTC.